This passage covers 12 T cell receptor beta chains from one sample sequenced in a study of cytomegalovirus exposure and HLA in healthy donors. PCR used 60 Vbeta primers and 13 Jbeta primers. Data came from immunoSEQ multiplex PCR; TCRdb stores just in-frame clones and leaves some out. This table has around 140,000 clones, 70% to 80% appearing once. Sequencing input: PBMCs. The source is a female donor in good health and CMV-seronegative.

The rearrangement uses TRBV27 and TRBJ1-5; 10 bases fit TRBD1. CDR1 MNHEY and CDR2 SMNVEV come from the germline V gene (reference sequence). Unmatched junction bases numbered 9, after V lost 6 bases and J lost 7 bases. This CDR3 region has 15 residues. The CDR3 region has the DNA TGTGCCAGCAGACCGGGACAGGGGTTAGGACAGCCCCAGCATTTT. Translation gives CASRPGQGLGQPQHF.

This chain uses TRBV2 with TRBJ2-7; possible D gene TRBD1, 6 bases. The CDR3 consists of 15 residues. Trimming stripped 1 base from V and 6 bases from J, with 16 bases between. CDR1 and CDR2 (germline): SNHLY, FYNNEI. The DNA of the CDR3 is TGTGCCAGCAGTGAAGGACAGGCGGTTCGCATCGAGCAGTACTTC. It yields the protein CASSEGQAVRIEQYF.

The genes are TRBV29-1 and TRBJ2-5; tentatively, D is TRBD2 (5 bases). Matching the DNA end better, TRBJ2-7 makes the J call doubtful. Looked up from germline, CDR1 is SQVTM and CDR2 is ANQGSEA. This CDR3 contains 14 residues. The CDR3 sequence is CSVVLGDPTYEQYF. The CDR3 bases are TGCAGCGTTGTTTTGGGAGACCCAACCTACGAGCAGTACTTC.

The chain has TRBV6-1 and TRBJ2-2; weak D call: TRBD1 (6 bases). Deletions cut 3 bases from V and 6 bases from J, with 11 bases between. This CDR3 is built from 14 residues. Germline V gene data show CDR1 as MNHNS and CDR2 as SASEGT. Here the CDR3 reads CASSDKGEAGELFF. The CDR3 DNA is TGTGCCAGCAGTGATAAGGGGGAAGCCGGGGAGCTGTTTTTT.

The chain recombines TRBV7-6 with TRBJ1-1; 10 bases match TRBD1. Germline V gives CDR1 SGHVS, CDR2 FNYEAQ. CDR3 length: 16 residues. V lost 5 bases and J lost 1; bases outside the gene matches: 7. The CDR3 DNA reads TGTGCCAGCAGCCTCGACCGGGACAGGGGGAACACTGAAGCTTTCTTT. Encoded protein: CASSLDRDRGNTEAFF.

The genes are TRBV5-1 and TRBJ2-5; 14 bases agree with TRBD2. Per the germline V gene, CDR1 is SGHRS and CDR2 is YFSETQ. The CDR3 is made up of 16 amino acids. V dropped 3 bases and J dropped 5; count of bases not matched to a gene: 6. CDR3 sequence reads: CASSSTSGRAVETQYF. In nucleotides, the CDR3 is TGCGCCAGCAGCTCGACTAGCGGGAGGGCGGTTGAGACCCAGTACTTC.

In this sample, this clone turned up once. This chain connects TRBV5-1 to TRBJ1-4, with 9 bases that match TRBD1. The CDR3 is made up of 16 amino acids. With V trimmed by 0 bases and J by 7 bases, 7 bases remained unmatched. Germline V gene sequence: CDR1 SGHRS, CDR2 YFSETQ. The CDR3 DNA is TGCGCCAGCAGCTTGGAACCACAGGGGGCCGGTGAAAAACTGTTTTTT. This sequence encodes CASSLEPQGAGEKLFF. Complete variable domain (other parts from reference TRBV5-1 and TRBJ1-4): KAGVTQTPRYLIKTRGQQVTLSCSPISGHRSVSWYQQTPGQGLQFLFEYFSETQRNKGNFPGRFSGRQFSNSRSEMNVSTLELGDSALYLCASSLEPQGAGEKLFFGSGTQLSVL.

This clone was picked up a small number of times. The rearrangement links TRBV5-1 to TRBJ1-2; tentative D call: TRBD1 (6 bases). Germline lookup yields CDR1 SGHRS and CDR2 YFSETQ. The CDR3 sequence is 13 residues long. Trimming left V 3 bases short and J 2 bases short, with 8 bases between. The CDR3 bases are TGCGCCAGCAGCTCCGGACAGAACTATGGCTACACCTTC. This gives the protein CASSSGQNYGYTF.

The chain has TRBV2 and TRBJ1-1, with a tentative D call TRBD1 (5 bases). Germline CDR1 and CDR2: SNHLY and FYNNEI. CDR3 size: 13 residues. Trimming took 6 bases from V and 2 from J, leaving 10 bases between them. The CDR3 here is CASRVDINTEAFF. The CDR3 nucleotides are TGTGCCAGCAGGGTGGACATCAACACTGAAGCTTTCTTT.

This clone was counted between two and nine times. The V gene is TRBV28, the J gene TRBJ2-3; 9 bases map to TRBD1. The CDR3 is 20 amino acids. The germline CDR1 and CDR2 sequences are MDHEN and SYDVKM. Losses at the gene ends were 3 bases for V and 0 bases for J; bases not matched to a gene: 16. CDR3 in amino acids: CASSFSPRDREYSSTDTQYF. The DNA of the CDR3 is TGTGCCAGCAGTTTCAGCCCCCGGGACAGGGAATATTCTAGCACAGATACGCAGTATTTT.

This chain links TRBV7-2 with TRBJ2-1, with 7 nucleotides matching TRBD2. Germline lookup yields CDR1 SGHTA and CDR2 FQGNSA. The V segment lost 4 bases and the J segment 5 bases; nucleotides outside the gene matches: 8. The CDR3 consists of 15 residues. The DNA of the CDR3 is TGTGCCAGCAGCTCACAAGCGGGAACCCACAATGAGCAGTTCTTC. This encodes CASSSQAGTHNEQFF.

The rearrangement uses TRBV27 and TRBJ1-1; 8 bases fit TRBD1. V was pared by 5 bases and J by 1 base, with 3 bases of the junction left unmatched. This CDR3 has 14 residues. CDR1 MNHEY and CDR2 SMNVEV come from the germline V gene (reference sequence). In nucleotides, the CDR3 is TGTGCCAGCAGTACTGGACAGGGGAACACTGAAGCTTTCTTT. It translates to CASSTGQGNTEAFF.